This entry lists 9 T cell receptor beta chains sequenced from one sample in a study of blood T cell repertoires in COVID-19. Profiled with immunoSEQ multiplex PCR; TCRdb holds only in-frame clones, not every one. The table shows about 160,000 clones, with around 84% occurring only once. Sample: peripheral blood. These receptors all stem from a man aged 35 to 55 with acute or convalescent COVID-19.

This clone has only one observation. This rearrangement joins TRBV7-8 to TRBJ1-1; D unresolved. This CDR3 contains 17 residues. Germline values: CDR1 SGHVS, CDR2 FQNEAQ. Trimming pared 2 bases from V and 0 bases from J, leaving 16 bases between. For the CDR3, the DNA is TGTGCCAGCAGCTTATCACATCGCCTTAAAATGAACACTGAAGCTTTCTTT. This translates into CASSLSHRLKMNTEAFF.

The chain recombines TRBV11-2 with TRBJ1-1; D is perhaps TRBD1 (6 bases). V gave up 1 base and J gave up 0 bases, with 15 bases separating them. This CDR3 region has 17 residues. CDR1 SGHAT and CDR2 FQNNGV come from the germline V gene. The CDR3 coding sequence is TGTGCCAGCAGCTTAGGCAGGGGTCTCACCATGAACACTGAAGCTTTCTTT. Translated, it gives CASSLGRGLTMNTEAFF.

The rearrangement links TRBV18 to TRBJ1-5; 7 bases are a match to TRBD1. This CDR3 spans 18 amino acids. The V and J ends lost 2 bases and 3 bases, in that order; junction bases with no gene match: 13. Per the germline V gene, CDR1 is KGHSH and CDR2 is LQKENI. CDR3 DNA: TGTGCCAGCTCACCAGGAGAGGGGGCCCTTCTGTTCAATCAGCCCCAGCATTTT. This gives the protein CASSPGEGALLFNQPQHF.

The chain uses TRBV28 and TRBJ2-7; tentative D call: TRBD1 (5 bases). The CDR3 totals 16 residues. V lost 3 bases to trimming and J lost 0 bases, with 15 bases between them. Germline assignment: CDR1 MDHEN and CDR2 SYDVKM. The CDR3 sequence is CASSLDQQENSYEQYF. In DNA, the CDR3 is TGTGCCAGCAGTTTGGACCAACAGGAAAACTCCTACGAGCAGTACTTC.

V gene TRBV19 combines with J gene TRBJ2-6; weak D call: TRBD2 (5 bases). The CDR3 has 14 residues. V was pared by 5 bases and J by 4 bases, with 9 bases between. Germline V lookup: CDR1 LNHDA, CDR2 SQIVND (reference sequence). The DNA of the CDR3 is TGTGCCAGTAGTGTGAGGGCCGGGGCCAACGTCCTGACTTTC. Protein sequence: CASSVRAGANVLTF.

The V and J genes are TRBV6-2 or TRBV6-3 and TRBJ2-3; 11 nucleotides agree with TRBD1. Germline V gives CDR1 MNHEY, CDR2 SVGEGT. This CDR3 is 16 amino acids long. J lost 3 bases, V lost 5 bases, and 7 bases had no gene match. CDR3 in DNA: TGTGCCAGCAGTCCCCCGGGGGACAGGGGGACAGATACGCAGTATTTT. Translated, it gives CASSPPGDRGTDTQYF.

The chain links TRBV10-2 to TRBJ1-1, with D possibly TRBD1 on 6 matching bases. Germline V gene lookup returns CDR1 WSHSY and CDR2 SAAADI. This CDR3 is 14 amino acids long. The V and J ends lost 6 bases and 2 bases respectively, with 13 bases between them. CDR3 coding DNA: TGCGCCAGCAGAGTCAGGGGCGTCAACACTGAAGCTTTCTTT. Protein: CASRVRGVNTEAFF.

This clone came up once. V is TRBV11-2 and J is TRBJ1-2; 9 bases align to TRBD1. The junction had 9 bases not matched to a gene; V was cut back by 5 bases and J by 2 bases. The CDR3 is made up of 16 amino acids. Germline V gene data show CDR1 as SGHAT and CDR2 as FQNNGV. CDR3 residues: CASSDPQGAGNYGYTF. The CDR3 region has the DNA TGTGCCAGCAGCGACCCACAGGGGGCTGGAAACTATGGCTACACCTTC.

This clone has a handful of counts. The CDR3: CASSGAGTSGETQYF. The DNA for the CDR3 is TGTGCCAGCAGCGGCGCCGGGACTAGTGGCGAGACCCAGTACTTC. V and J are TRBV5-4 and TRBJ2-5; 8 positions agree with TRBD2. The junction had 10 bases not matched to a gene; V was cut back by 4 bases and J by 5 bases. The CDR3 loop spans 15 amino acids. From germline, CDR1 is SGHNT and CDR2 YYREEE (reference sequence).